The 21 T cell receptor beta chains below were found in one sample sequenced in a study of siplizumab effects on memory and regulatory T cells. Researchers maintained the mixed lymphocyte reaction cells in coculture at 37°C for 5 to 6 days. Antigen specificity for these receptors is unknown. Profiled with immunoSEQ multiplex PCR; TCRdb holds only in-frame clones, not every one. This sample has 18,000 or so clones; roughly 51% occur once, and the top ten carry roughly 5.3%. The sequenced sample consisted of CFSE-low (dividing) CD4+ T cells sorted from an allogeneic mixed lymphocyte reaction. These receptor sequences come from a human donor in good health; the cells came from an allogeneic mixed lymphocyte reaction.

The chain couples TRBV28 to TRBJ1-5; 9 bases agree with TRBD1. This CDR3 comprises 13 residues. With 7 bases clipped from V and 6 bases from J, the junction kept 4 bases outside the gene matches. Germline V gene data show CDR1 as MDHEN and CDR2 as SYDVKM. The CDR3 spells CASIQGAGQPQHF. CDR3 nucleotides: TGTGCCAGCATACAGGGGGCCGGTCAGCCCCAGCATTTT.

The rearrangement joins TRBV6-5 to TRBJ2-2; D gene unclear. V gave up 2 bases and J gave up 6 bases, with 4 bases separating them. This CDR3 spans 12 amino acids. Germline CDR1 reads MNHEY; CDR2 reads SVGAGI. CDR3 amino acids: CASSYTAGELFF. CDR3 coding DNA: TGTGCCAGCAGTTACACGGCCGGGGAGCTGTTTTTT.

This chain uses TRBV5-1 with TRBJ2-7, with 11 bases aligning to TRBD2. This CDR3 spans 14 amino acids. The V and J ends lost 2 bases and 5 bases, in that order; junction bases with no gene match: 3. Germline CDR1 reads SGHRS; CDR2 reads YFSETQ. CDR3 nucleotide sequence: TGCGCCAGCAGCTTACTAGCGGGGGTTGACGAGCAGTACTTC. Amino acids: CASSLLAGVDEQYF.

This clone was observed a handful of times. Other DNA sequences in this sample translate to the same CDR3. V usage is TRBV2 and J usage is TRBJ2-1; TRBD2 might be the D (6 bases). Trimming cost V 7 bases and J 7 bases, with 23 bases left between them. The CDR3 runs 16 residues. Germline V gives CDR1 SNHLY, CDR2 FYNNEI. CDR3 loop: CASNWGSGGAGNEQFF. For the CDR3, the DNA is TGTGCCAGCAATTGGGGCTCGGGCGGGGCTGGGAATGAGCAGTTCTTC.

The CDR3, as DNA: TGTGCCAGTAGTACCACAAATTCGGCTACCGAGCAGTACTTC. Residues: CASSTTNSATEQYF. The rearrangement joins TRBV19 to TRBJ2-7; D remains ambiguous. Germline-derived CDR1 and CDR2 are LNHDA and SQIVND (reference sequence). The V and J ends lost 4 bases and 6 bases respectively, with 16 bases between them. The CDR3 is 14 residues long.

A remark on this clone: This sample also contains other DNA sequences that code for the same CDR3. The rearrangement links TRBV5-1 to TRBJ2-7; the match to TRBD2 covers 9 bases. The CDR3 is made up of 17 amino acids. V dropped 0 bases and J dropped 1; count of bases not matched to a gene: 8. Germline values: CDR1 SGHRS, CDR2 YFSETQ. The CDR3 is CASSLGGGGASSYEQYF. The CDR3 region has the DNA TGCGCCAGCAGCTTGGGCGGCGGGGGGGCGTCTTCCTACGAGCAGTACTTC.

This clone was seen more than once but under ten times. The chain joins TRBV9 to TRBJ2-2; D not resolved. The CDR3 consists of 14 residues. CDR1 is SGDLS and CDR2 is YYNGEE in the germline V gene. Trimming removed 4 bases at V and 0 bases at J, with 7 bases between. The CDR3: CASSWQPNTGELFF. The CDR3 DNA is TGTGCCAGCAGCTGGCAGCCGAACACCGGGGAGCTGTTTTTT. The full variable domain, in which reference TRBV9 and TRBJ2-2 provide the parts outside the CDR3, is DSGVTQTPKHLITATGQRVTLRCSPRSGDLSVYWYQQSLDQGLQFLIQYYNGEERAKGNILERFSAQQFPDLHSELNLSSLELGDSALYFCASSWQPNTGELFFGEGSRLTVL.

The sample holds one count of this clone. V gene TRBV5-4 combines with J gene TRBJ2-3, with D perhaps matching TRBD1 (6 bases). The CDR3 has 16 amino acids. CDR1 SGHNT and CDR2 YYREEE come from the germline V gene (reference sequence). V lost 0 bases to trimming and J lost 2 bases, with 13 bases between them. The CDR3 loop is CASSLVPGVDTDTQYF. DNA of the CDR3: TGTGCCAGCAGCTTGGTACCAGGGGTGGACACAGATACGCAGTATTTT.

This clone was recorded at least ten times. This rearrangement joins TRBV19 to TRBJ1-2, with D possibly matching TRBD1 (5 bases). The CDR3 length is 13 residues. Germline lookup yields CDR1 LNHDA and CDR2 SQIVND (reference sequence). V lost 6 bases and J 3 bases, leaving 11 bases between the germline ends. The CDR3 DNA sequence: TGTGCCAGTAGCCCGGGGGGGTACTATGGCTACACCTTC. Encoded protein: CASSPGGYYGYTF.

This clone occurred a few times. The V gene is TRBV4-2, the J gene TRBJ2-7; D gene uncertain. There are 15 residues in the CDR3. CDR1 and CDR2 from the germline V gene are LGHNA and YNFKEQ. Trimming removed 1 base at V and 0 bases at J, with 10 bases between. The CDR3 bases are TGTGCCAGCAGCCAAGCTGCCGACGTCTCCTACGAGCAGTACTTC. Protein sequence: CASSQAADVSYEQYF.

As for this clone: Mismatch with germline at one junction end may stem from a read error. This chain connects TRBV7-3 to TRBJ1-5, with 11 bases matching TRBD1. Germline V CDR1 and CDR2: SGHTA, FQGTGA. This CDR3 is 20 amino acids long. The CDR3 DNA is TGTGCCAGCAGCTTTTTATTGGGCCGGACAGGGGGCTATACTGTGGCGGCCCCAGCATTT. It specifies CASSFLLGRTGGYTVAAPAF.

V is TRBV18 and J is TRBJ2-5, with 8 bases aligning to TRBD2. The CDR3 spans 15 residues. In germline, CDR1 is KGHSH, CDR2 LQKENI. Trimming took 6 bases from V and 4 from J; bases not matched to a gene: 10. This chain's CDR3 is CASSPNGGAVETQYF. The CDR3 nucleotides read TGTGCCAGCTCCCCTAACGGGGGGGCCGTAGAGACCCAGTACTTC. Variable domain in full (rest from reference TRBV18 and TRBJ2-5): NAGVMQNPRHLVRRRGQEARLRCSPMKGHSHVYWYRQLPEEGLKFMVYLQKENIIDESGMPKERFSAEFPKEGPSILRIQQVVRGDSAAYFCASSPNGGAVETQYFGPGTRLLVL.

This clone has just a few counts. J is TRBJ1-5 and V is TRBV10-3, with D perhaps TRBD1 (5 bases). V was trimmed by 8 bases and J by 1 base, leaving 6 bases between them. Germline loops: CDR1 ENHRY, CDR2 SYGVKD. The CDR3 has 12 amino acids. In DNA form, the CDR3 reads TGTGCCATCGGGGGAAGCAATCAGCCCCAGCATTTT. It encodes CAIGGSNQPQHF.

This clone was detected a few times. The chain carries TRBV6-6 and TRBJ1-1, with 9 bases matching TRBD1. Germline loops: CDR1 MNHNY, CDR2 SVGAGI (reference sequence). With 7 bases clipped from V and 3 bases from J, the junction kept 9 bases outside the gene matches. This CDR3 has 15 amino acids. The CDR3 DNA follows: TGTGCCAGCACCGAGGGACAGGGAAGTCACACTGAAGCTTTCTTT. It yields the protein CASTEGQGSHTEAFF.

This sequence joins TRBV19 and TRBJ1-4, with D possibly matching TRBD1 (5 bases). Trimming stripped 1 base from V and 8 bases from J, with 11 bases between. CDR1 and CDR2 (germline): LNHDA, SQIVND (reference sequence). The CDR3 loop spans 14 amino acids. CDR3 sequence (DNA): TGTGCCAGTAGTATAGTTTGGGGCGGAGAAAAACTGTTTTTT. Amino acid sequence: CASSIVWGGEKLFF. Drawing the rest from reference TRBV19 and TRBJ1-4, the complete variable domain is DGGITQSPKYLFRKEGQNVTLSCEQNLNHDAMYWYRQDPGQGLRLIYYSQIVNDFQKGDIAEGYSVSREKKESFPLTVTSAQKNPTAFYLCASSIVWGGEKLFFGSGTQLSVL.

This clone was recorded only once. The rearrangement links TRBV7-2 to TRBJ2-7, with 8 bases matching TRBD2. Germline CDR1 reads SGHTA; CDR2 reads FQGNSA. The CDR3 totals 14 residues. Trimming cost V 3 bases and J 4 bases; bases outside gene matches: 5. The CDR3 loop reads CASSFRSGGYEQYF. The DNA of the CDR3 is TGTGCCAGCAGCTTCAGGAGCGGGGGATACGAGCAGTACTTC.

Only one count was recorded for this clone. The junction does not match germline at one end; this may be a read error. The V call is TRBV7-9, the J call TRBJ1-6; unclear D gene. CDR1 is SEHNR and CDR2 is FQNEAQ in the germline V gene (reference sequence). CDR3 length equals 13 residues. The CDR3 loop reads CASSQEWNSPLHF. The CDR3 bases are TGCGCCAGCAGCCAAGAATGGAATTCACCCCTCCACTTT. Together with reference TRBV7-9 and TRBJ1-6, the CDR3 gives the full variable domain: DTGVSQNPRHKITKRGQNVTFRCDPISEHNRLYWYRQTLGQGPEFLTYFQNEAQLEKSRLLSDRFSAERPKGSFSTLEIQRTEQGDSAMYLCASSQEWNSPLHFGNGTRLTVT.

The chain uses TRBV29-1 and TRBJ2-3, with 9 bases that match TRBD2. The V and J ends lost 4 bases and 7 bases, in that order; junction bases with no gene match: 6. CDR3 length: 13 amino acids. The germline V gene has CDR1 SQVTM and CDR2 ANQGSEA. The CDR3: CSVAAGGVNTQYF. CDR3 DNA: TGCAGCGTTGCAGCGGGGGGAGTAAATACGCAGTATTTT.

As for this clone: It may be a read error: a sequence one base away is much more abundant. The genes are TRBV6-6 and TRBJ2-7; the D is unclear. Trimming cost V 5 bases and J 0 bases, with 2 bases left between them. This CDR3 contains 11 residues. Germline-derived CDR1 and CDR2 are MNHNY and SVGAGI (reference sequence). The CDR3 loop reads CASSTSYEQYF. The DNA for the CDR3 is TGTGCCAGCAGTACCTCCTACGAGCAGTACTTC.

In this sample, this clone turned up a few times. V gene TRBV27 combines with J gene TRBJ1-2, with D uncertain. Per the germline V gene, CDR1 is MNHEY and CDR2 is SMNVEV (reference sequence). The length of the CDR3 is 17 residues. Trimming removed 4 bases from V and 5 bases from J, with 23 bases in between. The CDR3 DNA follows: TGTGCCAGCAGTTCGGACTCGGGGTTGGGCTGGTCGTATGGCTACACCTTC. It translates to CASSSDSGLGWSYGYTF.

V is TRBV11-3 and J is TRBJ2-2; D possibly uses TRBD1 or TRBD2 (5 bases each). The CDR3 covers 12 residues. Germline V gives CDR1 SGHNT, CDR2 YENEEA. V lost 6 bases and J lost 5, with 7 bases in between. The CDR3 nucleotides are TGTGCCAGCAGATGGGGGACCGGGGAGCTGTTTTTT. This sequence encodes CASRWGTGELFF.